The text below deals with one T cell receptor (beta chain). Its specific antigen is unknown. Base quality data are lacking; no much larger clone is found one base away. V lost 5 bases and J lost 2 bases, and the count of bases not matched to a germline gene is 2. From the cysteine up to the phenylalanine, the CDR3 has a length of 14 residues. Only CDR3 DNA remains: 42 bases, in frame from the first base. Sequences SNHLY (CDR1) and FYNNEI (CDR2) are obtained from the germline V gene. In Seattle, one collaborating source enrolled patients while the infection was active and tracked those patients longitudinally over the course of disease. The collaborating institutions used their own protocols to collect whole blood in K2EDTA tubes. For TCRbeta analysis, collaborator samples were shipped as frozen whole blood, as isolated PBMCs, or as DNA extracted from either sample type. This entry comes from a study of blood T cell repertoires in COVID-19 (dated by TCRdb to 2018 to 2020). In terms of the full investigation: The collaborator samples originated in the United States, Italy and Spain and spanned the acute and convalescent phases of COVID-19. The prospective study material was composed of cDNA or gDNA derived from T cells, B-cell-depleted T cells, or PBMCs. Subjects who had been exposed to COVID-19, were actively infected with it, or had recovered from it provided the deeply sampled blood TCRbeta repertoires that made up the dataset. A freely available public database, intended as a resource for researchers studying the immune response to SARS-CoV-2, is where the repertoires were released. The samples were drawn from two sources: the first 160 participants of the ongoing ImmuneRACE study, and 1,254 subjects contributed by 6 global collaborators. Sample metadata almost always included a de-identified subject ID, COVID-19 status, age in years and sex. HLA class I and class II types, where available, came from metadata supplied by the sample provider rather than from assay-based typing.

TCRbeta CDR3 regions were amplified from genomic DNA by means of the immunoSEQ Assay, a bias-controlled multiplex PCR. On the authors' methods: The number of nucleated cells in each sample was estimated by amplification of reference gene primers within the assay. To quantify the absolute abundance of each unique TCRbeta CDR3 rearrangement, sequence reads were collapsed and filtered. For each sample, productive Simpson clonality was calculated as the square root of Simpson's diversity index across productive rearrangements. TCRdb took over this immuneACCESS table, retaining in-frame rearrangements with V and J assigned. Such tables are incomplete; in checked studies, under half of the missing clones stem from an unresolved V gene, and the remainder is unexplained. That table furnishes V, J and clone size, whereas the DNA furnished D and trimming. The sample table records 350,000 to 450,000 clones; more than 75% of these occur just once. The ten largest make up approximately 2.5% of the sample.

Summary of the overall study and its limitations: Clinical and demographic metadata were provided uncurated, with the amount varying by source and participant.

The rearrangement joined TRBV2 to TRBJ2-5; TRBD1 agrees with 10 junctional bases. Sequenced input: peripheral blood. This receptor was identified in a woman in her sixties or seventies with COVID-19, enrolled during active disease. The CDR3 has the sequence CASSRDRGQETQYF. The nucleotide sequence reads as follows: TGTGCCAGCAGTAGGGACAGGGGACAAGAGACCCAGTACTTC.